Described below is a single T cell receptor (beta chain) sequence and its context. This entry is derived from a study of blood T cell repertoires in COVID-19. Study in general: Italy, Spain and the United States were the sources of the convalescent and acute COVID-19 samples.

Germline CDR1 and CDR2: MNHEY and SVGAGI. This CDR3 is built from 15 residues. The V gene lost 4 bases and the J gene lost 1 base, with 10 bases spanning the gap. In the study's own analysis: Amplifying reference gene primers gave estimates of nucleated cell counts. Some clones are missing from TCRdb's copy, which holds only in-frame ones; the method was immunoSEQ multiplex PCR. V, J and clone size are taken as reported in that table, and D and trimming were inferred from the DNA itself. The table records 150,000 or so clones, about 85% of them present only once. V is TRBV6-5 and J is TRBJ2-2; maybe TRBD1 (5 bases). The clonotype comes from a woman aged 40 to 50 with active or convalescent COVID-19. Input material: peripheral blood. CDR3 bases: TGTGCCAGCAGTTTCAGGGCCCTGAACACCGGGGAGCTGTTTTTT. As protein: CASSFRALNTGELFF.